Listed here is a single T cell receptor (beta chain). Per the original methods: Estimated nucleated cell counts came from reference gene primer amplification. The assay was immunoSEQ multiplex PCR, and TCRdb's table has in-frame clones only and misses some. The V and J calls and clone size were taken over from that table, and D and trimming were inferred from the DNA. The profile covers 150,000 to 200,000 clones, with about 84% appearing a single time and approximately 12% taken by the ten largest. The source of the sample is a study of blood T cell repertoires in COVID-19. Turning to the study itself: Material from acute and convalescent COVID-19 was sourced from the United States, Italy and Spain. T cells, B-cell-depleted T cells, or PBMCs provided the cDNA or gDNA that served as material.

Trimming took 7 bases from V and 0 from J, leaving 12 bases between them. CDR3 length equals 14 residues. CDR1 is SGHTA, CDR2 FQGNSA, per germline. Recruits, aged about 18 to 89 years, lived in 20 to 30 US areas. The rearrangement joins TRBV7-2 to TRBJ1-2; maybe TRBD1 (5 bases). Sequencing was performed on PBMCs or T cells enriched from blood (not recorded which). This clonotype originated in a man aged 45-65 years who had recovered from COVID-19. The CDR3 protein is CASTQDKANYGYTF. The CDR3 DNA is TGTGCCAGCACCCAGGACAAAGCTAACTATGGCTACACCTTC.